This T cell receptor beta chain was retrieved from a study of blood T cell repertoires in COVID-19. V was clipped by 2 bases and J by 1 base, with 5 bases between them. CDR1 and CDR2 from the germline V gene are MNHEY and SVGAGI. The CDR3 loop spans 13 amino acids. Some clones are missing from TCRdb's copy, which holds only in-frame ones; the method was immunoSEQ multiplex PCR. Among hundreds of thousands of clones listed, roughly 90% were seen once. V and J are TRBV6-5 and TRBJ1-1; D ambiguous. This sequence originates from a woman aged 40 to 50 with COVID-19, enrolled during active disease. Material: peripheral blood. CDR3 amino acids: CASSYPGNTEAFF. The CDR3 nucleotides read TGTGCCAGCAGTTACCCAGGGAACACTGAAGCTTTCTTT.